The 15 T cell receptor beta chains in this list originate from one sample, sequenced in a study of neurological immune-mediated disorders. TCRdb used MiXCR to reprocess the 5' RACE reads, holding one entry per CDR3 protein. This sample has about 82,000 distinct CDR3 sequences, with 2% to 3% found just once. Sequenced sample: PBMCs. The receptors originated from a woman aged 25 to 39 with multiple sclerosis.

In its sample, this clonotype was seen many times. This rearrangement joins TRBV5-1 to TRBJ2-2; perhaps TRBD1 as D (6 bases). Between the trimmed V and J ends, which lost 0 bases and 7 bases, there was a span of 13 bases. Germline V lookup: CDR1 SGHRS, CDR2 YFSETQ. This CDR3 is built from 15 residues. The CDR3 DNA reads as TGCGCCAGCAGCTTGGCCTCCCAGGGGCTCGGGGAGCTGTTTTTT. Translation: CASSLASQGLGELFF.

There are many counts of this clonotype. The chain links TRBV20-1 to TRBJ2-7; D remains ambiguous. The germline gives CDR1 DFQATT, CDR2 SNEGSKA (reference sequence). Trimming cost V 6 bases and J 6 bases, with 18 bases left between them. The CDR3 sequence is 13 residues long. CDR3 sequence reads: CSADPPWVSEQYF. The CDR3, as DNA: TGCAGTGCCGATCCACCCTGGGTCTCCGAGCAGTACTTC.

This clonotype was detected ten times or more. The V call is TRBV7-2, the J call TRBJ1-2; 7 positions agree with TRBD1. This CDR3 is 17 amino acids long. Germline assignment: CDR1 SGHTA and CDR2 FQGNSA. The V and J ends lost 5 bases and 4 bases, in that order; junction bases with no gene match: 16. For the CDR3, the DNA is TGTGCCAGCAGCCTAGTAGGGGGCGAAGGGTCTACCTATGGCTACACCTTC. Residues: CASSLVGGEGSTYGYTF.

This clonotype was detected many times. V is TRBV20-1 and J is TRBJ2-1, with 8 bases that match TRBD2. CDR1 and CDR2 from the germline V gene are DFQATT and SNEGSKA (reference sequence). CDR3 size: 14 residues. The V segment lost 7 bases and the J segment 4 bases; nucleotides outside the gene matches: 9. CDR3 sequence reads: CSGISASGYNEQFF. Here the CDR3 DNA reads TGCAGTGGGATCTCGGCTAGCGGGTACAATGAGCAGTTCTTC.

This clonotype occurred many times. The chain joins TRBV20-1 to TRBJ1-2; the D is unclear. V lost 4 bases to trimming and J lost 3 bases, with 15 bases between them. This CDR3 has 14 residues. Germline CDR1 is DFQATT and CDR2 is SNEGSKA (reference sequence). The CDR3 DNA reads as TGCAGTGCTATTGACACCCACCTTTACTATGGCTACACCTTC. This sequence encodes CSAIDTHLYYGYTF.

This clonotype was observed at least ten times. This chain joins TRBV6-5 and TRBJ2-7; the D call may be TRBD1 or TRBD2 (6 bases each). This CDR3 has 12 residues. The germline V gene encodes CDR1 MNHEY and CDR2 SVGAGI. V shed 7 bases and J shed 7 bases, with 14 bases lying between them. In nucleotides, the CDR3 is TGTGCCAGCACAGCGCAAGGGGGGGAGCAGTACTTC. It encodes CASTAQGGEQYF.

In nucleotides, the CDR3 is TGCGCCAGCAGCTCACGGACAGGGCGGCAGTACTTC. Its protein product is CASSSRTGRQYF. The chain carries TRBV5-1 and TRBJ2-7; 8 bases map to TRBD1. Germline V lookup: CDR1 SGHRS, CDR2 YFSETQ. The CDR3 runs 12 residues. The junction had 5 bases not matched to a gene; V was cut back by 3 bases and J by 9 bases.

This clonotype was recorded many times. The CDR3 DNA follows: TGTGCCAGCAGCGTTTCCACCGGGGAGCTGTTTTTT. Its protein product is CASSVSTGELFF. The rearrangement uses TRBV9 and TRBJ2-2; no clear D. The CDR3 consists of 12 residues. CDR1 is SGDLS, CDR2 YYNGEE, per germline. The V and J ends lost 2 bases and 4 bases respectively, with 3 bases between them.

This clonotype came up a few times. Because the CDR3 is missing its conserved closing phenylalanine or tryptophan, this is likely a read error. V and J are TRBV12-3 or TRBV12-4 and TRBJ2-4; no firm D call. V lost 1 base to trimming and J lost 5 bases, with 9 bases between them. CDR3 length equals 14 residues. In DNA form, the CDR3 reads TGTGCCAGCAGTTTAGGAAACACGCAAAACATTCAGTACAAC. It translates to CASSLGNTQNIQYN.

This clonotype was detected ten times or more. The chain is built from TRBV5-1 and TRBJ2-7, with D unclear. V lost 2 bases, J lost 2 bases, and 11 bases lay in between. Germline CDR1 and CDR2: SGHRS and YFSETQ. This CDR3 has 14 amino acids. Written as DNA, the CDR3 is TGCGCCAGCAGCTTCAATGAAGCCGCCTACGAGCAGTACTTC. Translating it yields CASSFNEAAYEQYF.

This clonotype was found many times. The gene calls are TRBV10-3 and TRBJ2-1; 8 nucleotides line up with TRBD2. Losses at the gene ends were 11 bases for V and 0 bases for J; bases not matched to a gene: 15. Germline CDR1 and CDR2: ENHRY and SYGVKD. The CDR3 is 17 residues long. CDR3: CAFLAGFLFSSYNEQFF. The CDR3 DNA is TGTGCCTTCCTAGCGGGCTTTTTGTTCAGCTCCTACAATGAGCAGTTCTTC.

The table lists this clonotype with many counts. This sequence joins TRBV6-2 or TRBV6-3 and TRBJ2-2; D is undetermined. Germline CDR1 reads MNHEY; CDR2 reads SVGEGT. This CDR3 region has 14 residues. Between the trimmed V and J ends, which lost 0 bases and 7 bases, there was a span of 9 bases. The CDR3 spells CASSYSRMGGELFF. The CDR3 DNA sequence: TGTGCCAGCAGTTACTCGCGGATGGGCGGGGAGCTGTTTTTT.

This clonotype was counted ten times or more. The chain recombines TRBV6-2 or TRBV6-3 with TRBJ2-1; 10 bases line up with TRBD2. V lost 7 bases to trimming and J lost 8 bases; unmatched junction nucleotides: 11. This CDR3 is built from 15 residues. CDR1 and CDR2 (germline): MNHEY, SVGEGT. The CDR3 DNA is TGTGCCAGCACCAAAGGGCTAGCGGGAGTGCATGAGCAGTTCTTC. It yields the protein CASTKGLAGVHEQFF.

This clonotype appeared many times. The rearrangement links TRBV6-2 or TRBV6-3 to TRBJ2-2, with D perhaps matching TRBD2 (5 bases). The CDR3 totals 15 residues. Germline loops: CDR1 MNHEY, CDR2 SVGEGT. The V end was cut by 6 bases, the J end by 4 bases, with 15 bases between. The CDR3 spells CASSPPEGLTGELFF. The DNA for the CDR3 is TGTGCCAGCAGCCCCCCCGAGGGCCTCACCGGGGAGCTGTTTTTT.

This clonotype was counted ten times or more. The rearrangement links TRBV5-5 to TRBJ1-1; a possible D gene is TRBD1 (6 bases). From germline, CDR1 is SGHKS and CDR2 YYEKEE (reference sequence). V lost 2 bases and J lost 5, with 7 bases in between. This CDR3 contains 12 residues. The CDR3 sequence: CASSFRGTEAFF. The CDR3 bases are TGTGCCAGCAGCTTCAGGGGAACTGAAGCTTTCTTT.